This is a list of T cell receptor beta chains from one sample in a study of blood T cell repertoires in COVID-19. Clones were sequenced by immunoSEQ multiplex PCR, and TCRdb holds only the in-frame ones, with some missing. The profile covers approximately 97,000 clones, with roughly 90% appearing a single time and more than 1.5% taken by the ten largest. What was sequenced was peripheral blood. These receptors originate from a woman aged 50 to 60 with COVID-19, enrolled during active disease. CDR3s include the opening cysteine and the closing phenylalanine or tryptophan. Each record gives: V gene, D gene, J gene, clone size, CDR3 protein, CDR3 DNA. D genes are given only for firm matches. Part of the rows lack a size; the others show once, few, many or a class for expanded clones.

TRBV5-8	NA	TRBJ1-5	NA	CASSRAGADSNQPQHF	TGTGCCAGCAGCCGGGCAGGGGCGGATTCCAATCAGCCCCAGCATTTT
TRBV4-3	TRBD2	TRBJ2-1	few	CASSQDYGGANEQFF	TGCGCCAGCAGCCAAGATTACGGGGGGGCCAATGAGCAGTTCTTC
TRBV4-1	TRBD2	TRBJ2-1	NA	CASSKIPHSGGADEQFF	TGCGCCAGCAGCAAAATACCCCACAGCGGGGGGGCCGATGAGCAGTTCTTC
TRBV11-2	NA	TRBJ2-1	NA	CASSPGLFGYNEQFF	TGTGCCAGCAGCCCGGGACTCTTCGGCTACAATGAGCAGTTCTTC
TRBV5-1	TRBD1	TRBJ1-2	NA	CASSRRTGTGATNYGYTF	TGCGCCAGCAGCCGTAGAACCGGGACAGGGGCGACTAACTATGGCTACACCTTC
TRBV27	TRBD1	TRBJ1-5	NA	CASSPSGTGGRVWNQPQHF	TGTGCCAGCAGTCCTAGCGGGACAGGGGGAAGGGTGTGGAATCAGCCCCAGCATTTT
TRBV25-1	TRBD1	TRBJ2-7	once	CASSAKLGQGYEQYF	TGTGCCAGCAGTGCTAAACTGGGACAGGGCTACGAGCAGTACTTC
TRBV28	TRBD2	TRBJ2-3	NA	CASSLILAGVSDTQYF	TGTGCCAGCAGTTTGATTCTAGCGGGGGTATCAGATACGCAGTATTTT
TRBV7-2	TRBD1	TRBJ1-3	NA	CASSLDRGKGNTIYF	TGTGCCAGCAGCTTAGACAGGGGGAAAGGAAACACCATATATTTT
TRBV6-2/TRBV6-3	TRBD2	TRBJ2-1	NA	CASSYPPWTSGGDNEQFF	TGTGCCAGCAGTTACCCCCCTTGGACTAGCGGGGGGGACAATGAGCAGTTCTTC
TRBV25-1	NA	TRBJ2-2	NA	CASSPHRKGFVSGELFF	TGTGCCAGCAGTCCTCATAGGAAGGGGTTTGTATCCGGGGAGCTGTTTTTT
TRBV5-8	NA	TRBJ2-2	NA	CASKLTQGPRTGELFF	TGTGCCAGCAAATTGACCCAGGGGCCTCGCACCGGGGAGCTGTTTTTT
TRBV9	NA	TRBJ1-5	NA	CASSPEGLGQPQHF	TGTGCCAGCAGCCCAGAGGGTTTGGGCCAGCCCCAGCATTTT
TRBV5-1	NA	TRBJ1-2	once	CASSPGQASIYGYTF	TGCGCCAGCAGCCCCGGACAAGCTAGTATCTATGGCTACACCTTC
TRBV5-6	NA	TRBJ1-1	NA	CASSLGPQGGTEAFF	TGTGCCAGCAGCTTGGGCCCGCAGGGCGGCACTGAAGCTTTCTTT
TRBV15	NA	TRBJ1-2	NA	CATFGAYGYTF	TGTGCCACCTTTGGGGCGTATGGCTACACCTTC
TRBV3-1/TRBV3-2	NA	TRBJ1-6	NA	CASSQLPPGASPLHF	TGTGCCAGCAGCCAATTACCCCCAGGGGCCTCACCCCTCCACTTT
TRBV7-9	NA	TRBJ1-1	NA	CASSLDSGSNTEAFF	TGTGCCAGCAGCTTAGATTCGGGGTCGAACACTGAAGCTTTCTTT
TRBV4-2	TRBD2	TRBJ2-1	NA	CASSQYGGATYNEQFF	TGTGCCAGCAGCCAGTACGGGGGGGCCACCTACAATGAGCAGTTCTTC
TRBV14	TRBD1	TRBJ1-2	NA	CASSLRTGGYGYTF	TGTGCCAGCAGCCTCCGGACAGGGGGCTATGGCTACACCTTC
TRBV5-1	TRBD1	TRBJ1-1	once	CASSYGTANTEAFF	TGCGCCAGCAGCTATGGGACAGCGAACACTGAAGCTTTCTTT
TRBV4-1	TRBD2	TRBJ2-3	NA	CASSRIRSQAGGADTQYF	TGCGCCAGCAGCCGGATTAGATCTCAAGCGGGGGGGGCAGATACGCAGTATTTT
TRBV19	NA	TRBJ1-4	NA	CASSMGDRLNEKLFF	TGTGCCAGTAGTATGGGAGACAGGCTCAATGAAAAACTGTTTTTT
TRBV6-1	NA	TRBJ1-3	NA	CASSEARFFGNTIYF	TGTGCCAGCAGTGAAGCGAGGTTCTTCGGAAACACCATATATTTT
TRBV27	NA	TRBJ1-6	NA	CASSSRTVKSSPLHF	TGTGCCAGCAGTTCAAGGACAGTCAAGAGCTCACCCCTCCACTTT
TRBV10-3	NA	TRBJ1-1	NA	CAISEPTTIRTANTEAFF	TGTGCCATCAGTGAACCCACAACCATTCGGACAGCTAACACTGAAGCTTTCTTT
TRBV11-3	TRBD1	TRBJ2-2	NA	CASSFRAQGQGAGELFF	TGTGCCAGCAGCTTCAGGGCCCAGGGTCAGGGGGCCGGGGAGCTGTTTTTT
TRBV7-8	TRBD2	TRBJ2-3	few	CASSHRRAGGLSTDTQYF	TGTGCCAGCTCCCACCGAAGAGCGGGGGGCCTGAGCACAGATACGCAGTATTTT
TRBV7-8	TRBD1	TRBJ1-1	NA	CASSLTINRGLMRRNTEAFF	TGTGCCAGCAGTCTTACTATTAACAGGGGGCTCATGCGACGGAACACTGAAGCTTTCTTT
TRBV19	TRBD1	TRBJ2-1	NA	CASSTGGYNEQFF	TGTGCCAGTAGCACAGGGGGCTACAATGAGCAGTTCTTC
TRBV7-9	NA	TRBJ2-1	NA	CASSPGGMSNEQFF	TGTGCCAGCAGCCCCGGGGGAATGAGCAATGAGCAGTTCTTC
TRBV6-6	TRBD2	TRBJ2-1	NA	CASSSGLGIDEQFF	TGTGCCAGCAGTTCGGGACTAGGGATCGATGAGCAGTTCTTC
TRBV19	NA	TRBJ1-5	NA	CASSRGPEGNQPQHF	TGTGCCAGTAGCCGTGGGCCAGAAGGCAATCAGCCCCAGCATTTT
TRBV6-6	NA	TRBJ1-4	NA	CASSYGSEKLFF	TGTGCCAGCAGTTACGGGAGTGAAAAACTGTTTTTT
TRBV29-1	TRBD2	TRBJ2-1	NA	CSVRGLRDEQFF	TGCAGCGTTCGGGGACTACGGGATGAGCAGTTCTTC
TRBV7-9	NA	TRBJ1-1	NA	CASSLRGITEAFF	TGTGCCAGCAGCTTACGGGGAATCACTGAAGCTTTCTTT
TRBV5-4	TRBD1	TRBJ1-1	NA	CASSPRNPGTGGTEAFF	TGTGCCAGCAGCCCGAGAAACCCCGGGACAGGGGGGACTGAAGCTTTCTTT
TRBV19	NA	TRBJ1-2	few	CASSIRLEGYTF	TGTGCCAGTAGTATCCGATTGGAGGGCTACACCTTC
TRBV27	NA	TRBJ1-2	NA	CASSLGNRAGYTF	TGTGCCAGCAGTTTAGGAAACAGGGCCGGCTACACCTTC
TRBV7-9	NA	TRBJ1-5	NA	CASSSPGASQPQHF	TGTGCCAGCAGCTCGCCGGGAGCCTCGCAGCCCCAGCATTTT
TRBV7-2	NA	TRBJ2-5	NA	CASSLYTRGTQYF	TGTGCCAGCAGCTTGTATACACGTGGGACCCAGTACTTC
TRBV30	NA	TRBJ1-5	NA	CAWSAGPANQPQHF	TGTGCCTGGAGTGCAGGGCCAGCGAATCAGCCCCAGCATTTT
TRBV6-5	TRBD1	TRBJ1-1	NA	CASSYLQGFTEAFF	TGTGCCAGCAGTTACTTACAGGGGTTCACTGAAGCTTTCTTT
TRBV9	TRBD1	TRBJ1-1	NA	CASSGRTGTTEAFF	TGTGCCAGCAGCGGGCGGACAGGGACGACTGAAGCTTTCTTT
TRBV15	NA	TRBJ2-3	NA	CATSRDPVLESSTDTQYF	TGTGCCACCAGCAGAGATCCGGTACTAGAGTCTAGCACAGATACGCAGTATTTT
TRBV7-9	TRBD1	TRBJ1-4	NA	CASSFSSGTGGEKLFF	TGTGCCAGCAGCTTTTCCTCCGGGACAGGGGGCGAAAAACTGTTTTTT
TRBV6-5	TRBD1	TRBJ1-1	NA	CASSSRQGIRNTEAFF	TGTGCCAGCAGTTCGCGACAGGGGATTAGGAACACTGAAGCTTTCTTT
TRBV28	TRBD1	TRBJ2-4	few	CASSPLTGVSKNIQYF	TGTGCCAGCAGCCCCCTAACAGGGGTGAGCAAAAACATTCAGTACTTC
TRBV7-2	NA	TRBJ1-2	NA	CASSLLDNSYGYTF	TGTGCCAGCAGCTTATTGGACAACTCCTATGGCTACACCTTC
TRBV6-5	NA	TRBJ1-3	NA	CASSTGSGNTIYF	TGTGCCAGCAGTACAGGGTCTGGAAACACCATATATTTT
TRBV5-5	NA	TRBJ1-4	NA	CASSPGDTGNEKLFF	TGTGCCAGCAGCCCCGGAGACACGGGGAATGAAAAACTGTTTTTT
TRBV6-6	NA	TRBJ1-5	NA	CASSPGGPQHF	TGTGCCAGCAGCCCGGGAGGGCCCCAGCATTTT
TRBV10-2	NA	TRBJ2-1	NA	CASSETRPGVSSYNEQFF	TGCGCCAGCAGTGAGACGCGTCCAGGGGTCAGCTCCTACAATGAGCAGTTCTTC
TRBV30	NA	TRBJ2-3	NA	CAWSMSTDTQYF	TGTGCCTGGAGTATGTCGACAGATACGCAGTATTTT